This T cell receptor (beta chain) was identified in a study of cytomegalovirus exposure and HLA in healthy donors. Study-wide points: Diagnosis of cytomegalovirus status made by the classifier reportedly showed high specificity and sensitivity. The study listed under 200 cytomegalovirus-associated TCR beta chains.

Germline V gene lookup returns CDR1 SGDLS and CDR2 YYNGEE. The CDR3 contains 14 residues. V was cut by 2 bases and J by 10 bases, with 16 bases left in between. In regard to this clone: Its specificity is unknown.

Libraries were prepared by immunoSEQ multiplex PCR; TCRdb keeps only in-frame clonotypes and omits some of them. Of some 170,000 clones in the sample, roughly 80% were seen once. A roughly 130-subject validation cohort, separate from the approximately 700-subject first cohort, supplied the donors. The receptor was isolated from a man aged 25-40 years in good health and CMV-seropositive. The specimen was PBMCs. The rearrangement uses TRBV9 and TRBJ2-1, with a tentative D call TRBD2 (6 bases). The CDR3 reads CASSVEAGSVEQFF. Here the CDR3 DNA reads TGTGCCAGCAGCGTGGAGGCGGGAAGTGTAGAGCAGTTCTTC.